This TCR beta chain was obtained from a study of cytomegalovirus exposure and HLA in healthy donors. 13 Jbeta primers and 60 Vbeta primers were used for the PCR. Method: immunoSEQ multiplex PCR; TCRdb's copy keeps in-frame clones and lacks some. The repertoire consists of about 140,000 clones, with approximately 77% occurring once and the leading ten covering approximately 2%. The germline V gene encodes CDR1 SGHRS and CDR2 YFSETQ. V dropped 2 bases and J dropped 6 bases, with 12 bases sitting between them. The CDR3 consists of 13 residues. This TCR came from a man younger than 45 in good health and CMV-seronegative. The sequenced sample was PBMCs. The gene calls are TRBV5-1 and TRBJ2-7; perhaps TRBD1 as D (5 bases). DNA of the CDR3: TGCGCCAGCAGCTTCTCAGGGCAGCCCGAGCAGTACTTC. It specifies CASSFSGQPEQYF.